Below are 18 T cell receptor beta chains sequenced from a single sample in a study of control samples from healthy donors and cancer patients. Repertoires were generated with immunoSEQ multiplex PCR, while TCRdb's copy carries only in-frame clones and drops some. The profile covers 120,000 or so clones, with around 90% appearing a single time and more than 6.5% taken by the ten largest. The specimen sequenced was blood. Receptors originate from a man aged 18 to 29 in good health.

This clone was counted a single time. The chain joins TRBV2 to TRBJ1-5, with D unresolved. Germline V lookup: CDR1 SNHLY, CDR2 FYNNEI. The CDR3 length is 15 residues. V gave up 6 bases and J gave up 5 bases, with 17 bases separating them. The CDR3 coding sequence is TGTGCCAGCAGGTCCCTGGGAGGAGGAGATCAGCCCCAGCATTTT. It is translated as CASRSLGGGDQPQHF.

The chain links TRBV12-5 to TRBJ2-1; D could derive from TRBD1 or TRBD2 (5 bases each). The CDR3 runs to 18 residues. Germline V lookup: CDR1 LGHNT, CDR2 FRNRAP. Trimming stripped 5 bases from V and 7 bases from J, with 27 bases between. The CDR3 DNA is TGTGCTAGTGGTACCCGGGACCAAAACGAGAGGCAAAGGAATGAGCAGTTCTTC. This sequence encodes CASGTRDQNERQRNEQFF. The complete variable domain, with remaining parts taken from reference TRBV12-5 and TRBJ2-1, reads DARVTQTPRHKVTEMGQEVTMRCQPILGHNTVFWYRQTMMQGLELLAYFRNRAPLDDSGMPKDRFSAEMPDATLATLKIQPSEPRDSAVYFCASGTRDQNERQRNEQFFGPGTRLTVL.

The chain carries TRBV2 and TRBJ1-6; D unresolved. CDR3 length: 12 amino acids. The V gene lost 5 bases and the J gene lost 10 bases, with 9 bases spanning the gap. The V gene's germline CDR1 is SNHLY and CDR2 FYNNEI. DNA for the CDR3: TGTGCCAGCAGTCCCGTGATATCACCCCTCCACTTT. It encodes CASSPVISPLHF.

The rearrangement links TRBV6-4 to TRBJ1-1; possibly TRBD1 for D (6 bases). Germline values: CDR1 MRHNA, CDR2 SNTAGT. This CDR3 is built from 14 residues. Trimming pared 0 bases from V and 1 base from J, leaving 6 bases between. In nucleotides, the CDR3 is TGTGCCAGCAGTGACTCCAGGGGGAACACTGAAGCTTTCTTT. It codes for CASSDSRGNTEAFF.

The chain carries TRBV12-3 or TRBV12-4 and TRBJ2-7, with unresolved D. The CDR3 loop spans 13 amino acids. Between the trimmed V and J ends, which lost 7 bases and 5 bases, there was a span of 15 bases. The CDR3 sequence is CASTRRTGHEQYF. CDR3 DNA: TGTGCCAGCACCCGCCGGACCGGGCACGAGCAGTACTTC.

The V and J genes are TRBV7-3 and TRBJ2-3, with 10 nucleotides matching TRBD1. This CDR3 region has 15 residues. Germline V gene sequence: CDR1 SGHTA, CDR2 FQGTGA. V was pared by 6 bases and J by 3 bases, with 6 bases of the junction left unmatched. The CDR3 DNA is TGTGCCAGCAGATTGGACAGGGGGAATACAGATACGCAGTATTTT. As protein: CASRLDRGNTDTQYF.

The chain joins TRBV5-1 to TRBJ1-4; no definite D call. The V end was cut by 0 bases, the J end by 4 bases, with 4 bases between. The CDR3 covers 13 residues. Germline assignment: CDR1 SGHRS and CDR2 YFSETQ. The CDR3 reads CASSLGSNEKLFF. The CDR3 coding sequence is TGCGCCAGCAGCTTGGGTAGTAATGAAAAACTGTTTTTT.

This clone was detected only once. The genes are TRBV12-5 and TRBJ1-2; possibly TRBD1 for D (6 bases). V gave up 4 bases and J gave up 6 bases, with 15 bases separating them. The germline V gene encodes CDR1 LGHNT and CDR2 FRNRAP. The CDR3 contains 14 residues. This chain's CDR3 is CASGSLGGLHGYTF. CDR3 in DNA: TGTGCTAGTGGTTCCCTGGGGGGGCTACATGGCTACACCTTC.

The chain combines TRBV6-5 with TRBJ2-3; possibly TRBD1 for D (6 bases). Trimming pared 4 bases from V and 0 bases from J, leaving 11 bases between. In germline, CDR1 is MNHEY, CDR2 SVGAGI. The CDR3 loop spans 15 amino acids. DNA for the CDR3: TGTGCCAGCAGTTCCCAACAGGGAAGCACAGATACGCAGTATTTT. Its protein product is CASSSQQGSTDTQYF.

This CDR3 reads CASTVGLSGDTIYF. Here the CDR3 DNA reads TGCGCCAGCACCGTGGGGCTCTCTGGGGACACCATATATTTT. The chain has TRBV5-1 and TRBJ1-3; tentative D call: TRBD1 (5 bases). Germline values: CDR1 SGHRS, CDR2 YFSETQ. The CDR3 is made up of 14 amino acids. Trimming stripped 6 bases from V and 8 bases from J, with 18 bases between.

The V and J genes are TRBV5-1 and TRBJ1-1; D gene ambiguous. Germline V CDR1 and CDR2: SGHRS, YFSETQ. With 1 base removed from V and 3 bases from J, the gap between germline ends came to 7 bases. The CDR3 has 13 residues. CDR3 in amino acids: CASSLMGDTEAFF. For the CDR3, the DNA is TGCGCCAGCAGCTTGATGGGTGACACTGAAGCTTTCTTT.

The V and J genes are TRBV5-1 and TRBJ1-4; maybe TRBD1 (6 bases). Trimming took off 3 bases at V and 7 bases at J, with 19 bases between the two ends. The germline V gene encodes CDR1 SGHRS and CDR2 YFSETQ. The CDR3 loop spans 16 amino acids. CDR3 in DNA: TGCGCCAGCAGCTCCTCCCAGGGGACTGGAGGTGAAAAACTGTTTTTT. It is translated as CASSSSQGTGGEKLFF.

The chain combines TRBV6-5 with TRBJ2-1; tentative D call: TRBD2 (5 bases). The CDR3 consists of 14 residues. CDR1 is MNHEY, CDR2 SVGAGI, per germline. The V end was cut by 6 bases, the J end by 5 bases, with 14 bases between. For the CDR3, the DNA is TGTGCCAGCAGCCTAGCCGAGGCACACAATGAGCAGTTCTTC. Encoded protein: CASSLAEAHNEQFF.

The chain uses TRBV5-1 and TRBJ1-2; possibly TRBD1 for D (6 bases). The ends were cut back, 4 bases at V and 5 bases at J, with 18 bases in the middle. The CDR3 is 15 residues long. Germline loops: CDR1 SGHRS, CDR2 YFSETQ. This CDR3 reads CASSVGTGIVYGYTF. DNA for the CDR3: TGCGCCAGCAGCGTCGGTACAGGGATCGTTTATGGCTACACCTTC.

The chain links TRBV5-6 to TRBJ2-7, with D perhaps matching TRBD1 (5 bases). This CDR3 is built from 14 residues. The V end was cut by 0 bases, the J end by 6 bases, with 13 bases between. The germline V gene encodes CDR1 SGHDT and CDR2 YYEEEE. The CDR3 loop is CASSLGQGTFEQYF. CDR3 nucleotide sequence: TGTGCCAGCAGCTTGGGCCAGGGTACGTTCGAGCAGTACTTC.

The chain recombines TRBV6-5 with TRBJ1-4, with 7 bases that match TRBD1. With V trimmed by 6 bases and J by 7 bases, 5 bases remained unmatched. CDR1 and CDR2 (germline): MNHEY, SVGAGI. The CDR3 extends over 13 amino acids. CDR3: CASSQQGFEKLFF. Here the CDR3 DNA reads TGTGCCAGCAGCCAACAGGGGTTTGAAAAACTGTTTTTT.

The J gene is TRBJ2-7, the V gene TRBV3-1 (or the pseudogene TRBV3-2), with D maybe TRBD1 (7 bases). Trimming left V 1 base short and J 7 bases short, with 17 bases between. Germline loops: CDR1 LGHDT, CDR2 YNNKEL (reference sequence). The CDR3 is 15 residues long. The CDR3 protein is CASSQASEGAVEQYF. Here the CDR3 DNA reads TGTGCCAGCAGCCAAGCTTCGGAGGGGGCGGTAGAGCAGTACTTC.

This clone is a singleton in its sample. The chain has TRBV24-1 and TRBJ2-5; D is unclear. Per the germline V gene, CDR1 is KGHDR and CDR2 is SFDVKD. The length of the CDR3 is 14 residues. V lost 5 bases to trimming and J lost 0 bases, with 9 bases between them. CDR3 sequence (DNA): TGTGCCACCAGTGTAAGGCAGTACCAAGAGACCCAGTACTTC. Residues: CATSVRQYQETQYF.